This TCR beta chain was recovered during a study of a mutant IDH1 vaccine in newly diagnosed glioma. In the study overall: Vaccination started 4-6 weeks after radiotherapy alone, or with temozolomide cycles.

Described time point: week 35, safety follow-up. Vaccination comprised doses that each held 300 ug of mutant IDH1 20-mer peptide, plus topical imiquimod. This table comes from immunoSEQ multiplex PCR, and its TCRdb copy is limited to in-frame clones, with some not included. Of fewer than 90,000 clones in the sample, more than 70% were seen once. For this clone: The antigen remains unidentified.

CDR1 and CDR2 (germline): SGHVS, FQNEAQ. The CDR3 covers 12 residues. Trimming removed 5 bases at V and 7 bases at J, with 11 bases between. The TCR sequence derives from a man younger than 35 with glioma. The chain joins TRBV7-8 to TRBJ2-5; D ambiguous. Sequenced here: PBMCs, sampled from a glioma patient whose treatment included an IDH1 peptide vaccine. The CDR3 loop is CASSPKSRTQYF. The CDR3 DNA is TGTGCCAGCAGCCCCAAATCTAGGACCCAGTACTTC.